This entry describes one TCR beta chain. This CDR3 has 17 residues. The ends lost 2 bases at V and 1 base at J; junction bases unmatched: 10. Germline V CDR1 and CDR2: SGHRS, YFSETQ. The sample comes from a study of T-cell memory formation after mild COVID-19. Across the study: Among the donors, TCR clusters were largely specific to each donor.

A single record per CDR3 protein comes from TCRdb applying MiXCR to the 5' RACE reads. This table has over 350,000 distinct CDR3 sequences, 16% appearing once. This receptor was obtained from a man aged 18 to 30 who had mild COVID-19 (a few samples of this study predate the infection). Cell type and time point are not known. Material: PBMCs or a T cell subset sorted from them (not recorded which). The rearrangement joins TRBV5-1 to TRBJ2-3, with 7 nucleotides matching TRBD1. The CDR3 region is CASSFQQTGTGTDTQYF. The DNA for the CDR3 is TGCGCCAGCAGCTTCCAGCAGACAGGGACAGGCACAGATACGCAGTATTTT.